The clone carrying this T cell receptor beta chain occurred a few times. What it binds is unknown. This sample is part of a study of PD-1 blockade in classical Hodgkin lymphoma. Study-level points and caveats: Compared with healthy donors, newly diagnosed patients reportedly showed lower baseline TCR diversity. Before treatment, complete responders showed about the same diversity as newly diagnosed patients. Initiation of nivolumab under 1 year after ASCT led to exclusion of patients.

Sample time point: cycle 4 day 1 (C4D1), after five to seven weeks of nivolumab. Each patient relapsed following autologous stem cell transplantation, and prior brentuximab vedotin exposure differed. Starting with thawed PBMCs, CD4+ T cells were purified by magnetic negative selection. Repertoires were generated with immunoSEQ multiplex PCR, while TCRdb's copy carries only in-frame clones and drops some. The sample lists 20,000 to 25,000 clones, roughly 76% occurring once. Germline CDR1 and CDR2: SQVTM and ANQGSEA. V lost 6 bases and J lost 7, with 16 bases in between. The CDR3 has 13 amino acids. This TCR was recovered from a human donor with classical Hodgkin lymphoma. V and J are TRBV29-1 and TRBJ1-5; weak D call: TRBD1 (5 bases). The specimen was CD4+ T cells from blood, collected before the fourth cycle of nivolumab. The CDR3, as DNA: TGCAGCGTACGCGGGGGGGAATTCCAGCCCCAGCATTTT. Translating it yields CSVRGGEFQPQHF.